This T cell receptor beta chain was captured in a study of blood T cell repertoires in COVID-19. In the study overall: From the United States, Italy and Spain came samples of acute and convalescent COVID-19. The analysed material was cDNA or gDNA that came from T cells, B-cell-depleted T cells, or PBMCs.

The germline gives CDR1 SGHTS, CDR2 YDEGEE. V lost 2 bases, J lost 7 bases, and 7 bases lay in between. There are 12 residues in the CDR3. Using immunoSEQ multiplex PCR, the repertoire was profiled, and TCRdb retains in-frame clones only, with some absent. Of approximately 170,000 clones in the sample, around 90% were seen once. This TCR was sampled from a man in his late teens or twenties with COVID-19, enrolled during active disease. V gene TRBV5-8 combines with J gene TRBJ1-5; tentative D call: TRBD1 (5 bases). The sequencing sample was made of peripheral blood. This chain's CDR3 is CASSFRGQPQHF. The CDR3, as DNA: TGTGCCAGCAGCTTTAGGGGACAGCCCCAGCATTTT. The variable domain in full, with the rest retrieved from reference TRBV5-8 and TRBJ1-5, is EAGVTQSPTHLIKTRGQQATLRCSPISGHTSVYWYQQALGLGLQFLLWYDEGEERNRGNFPPRFSGRQFPNYSSELNVNALELEDSALYLCASSFRGQPQHFGDGTRLSIL.